The 29 T cell receptor beta chains below come from one sample, sequenced in a study of cytomegalovirus exposure and HLA in healthy donors. The assay was immunoSEQ multiplex PCR, and TCRdb's table has in-frame clones only and misses some. The sample yields 110,000 or so clones, nearly 97% seen once. Input material: PBMCs. Every receptor here comes from a woman under 30 in good health and CMV-seronegative.

This chain connects TRBV7-9 to TRBJ1-2; no reliable D call. V lost 1 base and J lost 8, with 17 bases in between. The V gene's germline CDR1 is SEHNR and CDR2 FQNEAQ (reference sequence). The CDR3 runs to 15 residues. This CDR3 is CASSLEPDSGRGYTF. The CDR3 bases are TGTGCCAGCAGCTTAGAGCCGGACTCCGGTAGGGGCTACACCTTC.

The chain uses TRBV4-1 and TRBJ2-5; 16 bases map to TRBD2. The junction had 4 bases not matched to a gene; V was cut back by 2 bases and J by 4 bases. CDR3 length: 17 amino acids. CDR1 and CDR2 (germline): MGHRA, YSYEKL. The CDR3 coding sequence is TGCGCCAGCAGCCAACCGGGACTAGCGGGGGGGCGAGAGACCCAGTACTTC. This codes for CASSQPGLAGGRETQYF.

This chain joins TRBV6-1 and TRBJ1-2, with D uncertain. Germline assignment: CDR1 MNHNS and CDR2 SASEGT. Trimming took 0 bases from V and 1 from J, leaving 9 bases between them. The CDR3 has 15 amino acids. Written as DNA, the CDR3 is TGTGCCAGCAGTGAAGCTGTGACACGTAACTATGGCTACACCTTC. Protein: CASSEAVTRNYGYTF.

The V gene is TRBV23-1, the J gene TRBJ1-1; TRBD1 matches 11 bases. TRBV23-1 is an open reading frame whose function is uncertain. The CDR3 extends over 13 amino acids. V shed 10 bases and J 2 bases; nucleotides not matched to a gene: 3. The CDR3 DNA reads as TGCGCCACCAGGACAGGGGGCAACACTGAAGCTTTCTTT. Translating gives CATRTGGNTEAFF.

This chain connects TRBV27 to TRBJ1-2; D ambiguous. The CDR3 is made up of 14 amino acids. Germline V gene sequence: CDR1 MNHEY, CDR2 SMNVEV (reference sequence). The V and J ends lost 6 bases and 3 bases respectively, with 14 bases between them. The CDR3 reads CASRLYRDDYGYTF. In DNA, the CDR3 is TGTGCCAGCAGACTCTACAGAGACGACTATGGCTACACCTTC.

The genes are TRBV6-5 and TRBJ1-2, with D maybe TRBD1 (6 bases). V was cut by 7 bases and J by 5 bases, with 20 bases left in between. This CDR3 has 15 amino acids. CDR1 MNHEY and CDR2 SVGAGI come from the germline V gene. Here the CDR3 reads CASNKEGGKWYGYTF. In DNA, the CDR3 is TGTGCCAGCAATAAAGAGGGGGGGAAATGGTATGGCTACACCTTC.

Note on this clone: Other DNA sequences in this sample translate to the same CDR3. The chain carries TRBV9 and TRBJ2-1; 8 bases match TRBD2. Germline V gene lookup returns CDR1 SGDLS and CDR2 YYNGEE. This CDR3 contains 13 residues. Trimming took 0 bases from V and 9 from J; bases not matched to a gene: 2. CDR3 bases: TGTGCCAGCAGCGTAGGCGGGGGGACTGAGCAGTTCTTC. This encodes CASSVGGGTEQFF.

The V call is TRBV4-2, the J call TRBJ2-3; a weak D match, TRBD1 (5 bases). This CDR3 is built from 14 residues. The germline gives CDR1 LGHNA, CDR2 YNFKEQ. Trimming stripped 3 bases from V and 2 bases from J, with 9 bases between. The DNA of the CDR3 is TGTGCCAGCAGCCAGGTCGGACACACAGATACGCAGTATTTT. This encodes CASSQVGHTDTQYF.

J is TRBJ1-1 and V is TRBV5-6; D gene uncertain. From germline, CDR1 is SGHDT and CDR2 YYEEEE. The V end was cut by 5 bases, the J end by 0 bases, with 14 bases between. The CDR3 runs to 15 residues. The CDR3 sequence is CASREAGRMNTEAFF. The CDR3 DNA reads TGTGCCAGCAGGGAAGCGGGCCGTATGAACACTGAAGCTTTCTTT. The full variable domain, with the rest looked up from reference TRBV5-6 and TRBJ1-1, is DAGVTQSPTHLIKTRGQQVTLRCSPKSGHDTVSWYQQALGQGPQFIFQYYEEEERQRGNFPDRFSGHQFPNYSSELNVNALLLGDSALYLCASREAGRMNTEAFFGQGTRLTVV.

The chain joins TRBV4-2 to TRBJ2-2, with D perhaps matching TRBD2 (7 bases). The germline V gene encodes CDR1 LGHNA and CDR2 YNFKEQ. The CDR3 runs 16 residues. V was clipped by 0 bases and J by 6 bases, with 14 bases between them. The DNA for the CDR3 is TGTGCCAGCAGCCAAGATAGGGGGGGTTCACCCGGGGAGCTGTTTTTT. Translation: CASSQDRGGSPGELFF.

The chain joins TRBV18 to TRBJ1-1; D not certain. Trimming shortened V by 2 bases and J by 0 bases, and 16 bases separated the two germline ends. CDR1 is KGHSH, CDR2 LQKENI, per germline. This CDR3 is built from 17 residues. CDR3 residues: CASSPANTPGMNTEAFF. The CDR3 region has the DNA TGTGCCAGCTCACCAGCCAACACCCCGGGTATGAACACTGAAGCTTTCTTT.

This clone has only a few counts. This rearrangement joins TRBV28 to TRBJ2-7, with 8 nucleotides matching TRBD1. The CDR3 totals 15 residues. Trimming at V came to 1 base and at J to 7 bases, leaving 9 bases not matched to a gene. CDR1 and CDR2 from the germline V gene are MDHEN and SYDVKM. CDR3 DNA sequence: TGTGCCAGCAGTTTATTTGGGACAGGCTCAGGAGAGCAGTACTTC. Translated: CASSLFGTGSGEQYF. The full variable domain, with the rest looked up from reference TRBV28 and TRBJ2-7, is DVKVTQSSRYLVKRTGEKVFLECVQDMDHENMFWYRQDPGLGLRLIYFSYDVKMKEKGDIPEGYSVSREKKERFSLILESASTNQTSMYLCASSLFGTGSGEQYFGPGTRLTVT.

The rearrangement links TRBV30 to TRBJ2-7, with TRBD2 matching over 7 bases. CDR1 is GTSNPN, CDR2 SVGIG, per germline (reference sequence). This CDR3 has 15 amino acids. With V trimmed by 0 bases and J by 2 bases, 7 bases remained unmatched. The CDR3 DNA reads TGTGCCTGGAGTGTTGGGTTAGCGGGTACCTACGAGCAGTACTTC. This sequence encodes CAWSVGLAGTYEQYF. The entire variable domain, with the rest obtained from reference TRBV30 and TRBJ2-7, is as follows: SQTIHQWPATLVQPVGSPLSLECTVEGTSNPNLYWYRQAAGRGLQLLFYSVGIGQISSEVPQNLSASRPQDRQFILSSKKLLLSDSGFYLCAWSVGLAGTYEQYFGPGTRLTVT.

This sequence joins TRBV20-1 and TRBJ1-1, with a possible D match to TRBD1 (5 bases). Germline V gene data show CDR1 as DFQATT and CDR2 as SNEGSKA (reference sequence). The CDR3 runs to 10 residues. The CDR3 bases are TGCAGGCCTTGGGGGGTTGAAGCTTTCTTT. As protein: CRPWGVEAFF.

With regard to this clone: The junction does not match germline at one end; this may be a read error. J is TRBJ2-5 and V is TRBV27; 8 bases match TRBD2. The CDR3 contains 15 residues. Per germline, CDR1 MNHEY and CDR2 SMNVEV (reference sequence). CDR3 residues: CASSRLRGGQKTQYF. The DNA of the CDR3 is TGTGCCAGCAGTCGACTCCGGGGGGGCCAAAAGACCCAGTACTTC.

This clone came up once. The chain has TRBV9 and TRBJ2-1; 9 positions match TRBD2. In germline, CDR1 is SGDLS, CDR2 YYNGEE. V lost 0 bases, J lost 0 bases, and 1 base stayed unmatched. The CDR3 totals 16 residues. CDR3 in DNA: TGTGCCAGCAGCGTAGGGCGGGGGGGCTCCTACAATGAGCAGTTCTTC. Amino acid sequence: CASSVGRGGSYNEQFF.

Comments on this clone: Its ends do not fully match the called genes, so a read error is possible. This chain links TRBV7-2 with TRBJ2-5; D is possibly TRBD2 (7 bases). Per germline, CDR1 SGHTA and CDR2 FQGNSA. This CDR3 spans 14 amino acids. CDR3 DNA sequence: TGTGCCAGCAGCTTGGCGCGGGGGCAAGGGACCCAGTACTTC. Its protein product is CASSLARGQGTQYF.

The chain joins TRBV28 to TRBJ1-5, with unresolved D. Germline V gene sequence: CDR1 MDHEN, CDR2 SYDVKM. V dropped 2 bases and J dropped 3 bases, with 11 bases sitting between them. This CDR3 spans 15 amino acids. DNA for the CDR3: TGTGCCAGCAGTTTAAACGGAGCTTTCAATCAGCCCCAGCATTTT. Encoded protein: CASSLNGAFNQPQHF.

This chain joins TRBV28 and TRBJ1-3; the D gene is possibly TRBD1 (6 bases). The germline CDR1 and CDR2 sequences are MDHEN and SYDVKM. This CDR3 comprises 15 residues. Trimming stripped 6 bases from V and 0 bases from J, with 12 bases between. Here the CDR3 DNA reads TGTGCCAGCAGAGAGGGGGGGTTCTCTGGAAACACCATATATTTT. This encodes CASREGGFSGNTIYF.

This rearrangement joins TRBV5-4 to TRBJ2-1; D is unresolved. The CDR3 is 14 amino acids. Germline V lookup: CDR1 SGHNT, CDR2 YYREEE (reference sequence). Trimming took 1 base from V and 3 from J, leaving 8 bases between them. The DNA for the CDR3 is TGTGCCAGCAGCTTGAACAGCCTCTACAATGAGCAGTTCTTC. Translated, it gives CASSLNSLYNEQFF.

This chain joins TRBV9 and TRBJ2-3, with 8 positions matching TRBD2. CDR1 and CDR2 (germline): SGDLS, YYNGEE. V trimming: 0 bases; J trimming: 6 bases; junction bases outside the gene matches: 6. This CDR3 comprises 15 residues. The CDR3 region is CASSVEAGGEDTQYF. CDR3 in DNA: TGTGCCAGCAGCGTAGAGGCGGGGGGTGAGGATACGCAGTATTTT.

This chain uses TRBV19 with TRBJ2-3; D remains unclear. Trimming took off 7 bases at V and 2 bases at J, with 13 bases between the two ends. This CDR3 spans 14 amino acids. The germline gives CDR1 LNHDA, CDR2 SQIVND (reference sequence). DNA of the CDR3: TGTGCCAGTACCGAGACTTACCACACAGATACGCAGTATTTT. Its translation is CASTETYHTDTQYF.

V and J are TRBV11-3 and TRBJ2-1, with D tentatively TRBD1 (6 bases). CDR3 length: 18 amino acids. Deletions cut 1 base from V and 2 bases from J, with 18 bases between. The germline V gene has CDR1 SGHNT and CDR2 YENEEA. CDR3 bases: TGTGCCAGCAGCTTAGGCCTCCGACAGGACGATACCTACAATGAGCAGTTCTTC. Protein product: CASSLGLRQDDTYNEQFF. The full variable domain, its missing parts supplied by reference TRBV11-3 and TRBJ2-1, is EAGVVQSPRYKIIEKKQPVAFWCNPISGHNTLYWYLQNLGQGPELLIRYENEEAVDDSQLPKDRFSAERLKGVDSTLKIQPAELGDSAVYLCASSLGLRQDDTYNEQFFGPGTRLTVL.

In its sample, this clone was seen once. V is TRBV6-5 and J is TRBJ1-3; D is uncertain. Germline V lookup: CDR1 MNHEY, CDR2 SVGAGI. The CDR3 is made up of 15 amino acids. Trimming shortened V by 7 bases and J by 0 bases, and 13 bases separated the two germline ends. DNA for the CDR3: TGTGCCAGCACCCGAATACAGTACTCTGGAAACACCATATATTTT. Translating it yields CASTRIQYSGNTIYF.

The rearrangement links TRBV4-2 to TRBJ2-3; 13 positions match TRBD2. J was trimmed by 1 base and V by 4 bases; bases with no gene match: 2. This CDR3 contains 16 residues. Germline lookup yields CDR1 LGHNA and CDR2 YNFKEQ. CDR3 coding DNA: TGTGCCAGCAGCCTGGGACTAGCGGGACGCACAGATACGCAGTATTTT. Translation: CASSLGLAGRTDTQYF.

V gene TRBV18 combines with J gene TRBJ1-2, with TRBD1 matching over 9 bases. The CDR3 has 15 amino acids. CDR1 is KGHSH, CDR2 LQKENI, per germline. V trimming: 2 bases; J trimming: 3 bases; junction bases outside the gene matches: 4. As DNA, the CDR3 is TGTGCCAGCTCACCAACAGGGGGCTTTGACTATGGCTACACCTTC. Its translation: CASSPTGGFDYGYTF.

The chain uses TRBV27 and TRBJ2-7; D may be TRBD2 (5 bases). The CDR3 is 12 residues long. V lost 5 bases and J 8 bases, leaving 13 bases between the germline ends. Germline CDR1 MNHEY, CDR2 SMNVEV (reference sequence). In DNA form, the CDR3 reads TGTGCCAGCAGTCCCCCGGGATGGCAGCAGTACTTC. It translates to CASSPPGWQQYF.

The CDR3 here is CASSLSSSYNEQFF. CDR3 sequence (DNA): TGCGCCAGCAGTTTGAGTTCGAGCTACAATGAGCAGTTCTTC. The gene calls are TRBV4-1 and TRBJ2-1; D remains ambiguous. Germline CDR1 MGHRA, CDR2 YSYEKL. The CDR3 length is 14 residues. Trimming removed 6 bases from V and 3 bases from J, with 12 bases in between.

The CDR3 nucleotides are TGTGCCAGCAGTTTATTTGGTGGGACGGGGGGTTTAACAGATACGCAGTATTTT. This translates into CASSLFGGTGGLTDTQYF. The genes are TRBV27 and TRBJ2-3; 7 nucleotides align to TRBD2. With V trimmed by 1 base and J by 3 bases, 13 bases remained unmatched. CDR3 length equals 18 residues. Germline CDR1 is MNHEY and CDR2 is SMNVEV (reference sequence).